The present T cell receptor beta chain was sequenced within a study of blood T cell repertoires in COVID-19. Turning to the study itself: Samples came from the United States, Italy and Spain, spanning acute and convalescent COVID-19.

V lost 3 bases and J lost 8; bases outside the gene matches: 5. There are 14 residues in the CDR3. Looked up from germline, CDR1 is LGHNA and CDR2 is YSLEER. In the original analysis: Reference gene primer amplification yielded estimated nucleated cell counts. Only in-frame clones appear in the TCRdb table, and some are missing; sequencing was by immunoSEQ multiplex PCR. That table furnishes V, J and clone size, whereas the DNA furnished D and trimming. Altogether fewer than 300,000 clones are present, 80% to 90% being singletons, with the ten largest covering less than 1.6%. The clonotype comes from a woman in her thirties or forties who had recovered from COVID-19. The V call is TRBV4-3, the J call TRBJ1-4, with TRBD1 identical over 8 bases. Sequences were obtained from peripheral blood. In DNA, the CDR3 is TGCGCCAGCAGCCAGACAGGGGAGGGGGAAAAACTGTTTTTT. Encoded protein: CASSQTGEGEKLFF.